A selection of T cell receptor beta chains follows, all from one sample in a study of CD8+ T cells in alopecia areata. Generated by immunoSEQ multiplex PCR, the TCRdb table keeps only in-frame clones and is missing some. The sample shows tens of thousands of clones, 40% to 55% of them seen only once. Sequencing used CD8+ T cells sorted from blood, obtained at approximately week 36, from a patient treated with tofacitinib. The receptors come from a human donor with alopecia areata. Each CDR3 is given with its conserved first and last residue. The D gene is left open where the match is weak. Clone size is not always given. Where it is, it says once, few, many or a class for expanded clones.

clone_size | j_call | v_call | cdr3_length | d_call | cdr3_nt | cdr3_aa
. | TRBJ2-6 | TRBV9 | 20 | TRBD1 | TGTGCCAGCAGCGTCTTTGTTCTGACAGGGAGCGGCTCTGGGGCCAACGTCCTGACTTTC | CASSVFVLTGSGSGANVLTF
. | TRBJ2-1 | TRBV4-1 | 15 | . | TGCGCCAGCAGCCAAATTCGGGACTCCCCGTATGGGCAGTTCTTC | CASSQIRDSPYGQFF
. | TRBJ2-7 | TRBV9 | 13 | TRBD1 | TGTGCCAGCGGACAGGGGACACCCTACGAGCAGTACTTC | CASGQGTPYEQYF
few | TRBJ2-1 | TRBV5-1 | 11 | . | TGCGCCAGCAGCTTGGGATATGAGCAGTTCTTC | CASSLGYEQFF
. | TRBJ1-1 | TRBV29-1 | 12 | . | TGCAGCGTTGAAGACAGGTGGACTGAAGCTTTCTTT | CSVEDRWTEAFF
few | TRBJ2-3 | TRBV5-4 | 17 | TRBD2 | TGTGCCAGCAGCTGGCACCCCGCGGGAGGAGCTACAGATACGCAGTATTTT | CASSWHPAGGATDTQYF
. | TRBJ2-7 | TRBV29-1 | 13 | TRBD2 | TGCAGCGTGGGGACTAGCGGGTCCTACGAGCAGTACTTC | CSVGTSGSYEQYF
. | TRBJ2-7 | TRBV2 | 16 | TRBD2 | TGTGCCAGCAGTGAAGGGACTAGCGGGTTCCCCTACGAGCAGTACTTC | CASSEGTSGFPYEQYF
. | TRBJ1-2 | TRBV7-9 | 15 | . | TGTGCCAGCAGCTTAGAGGGAAATCCCTACTATGGCTACACCTTC | CASSLEGNPYYGYTF
once | TRBJ1-1 | TRBV7-9 | 13 | . | TGTGCCAGCAGCTCCCTATCGGTTCCTGAAGCTTTCTTT | CASSSLSVPEAFF
. | TRBJ2-1 | TRBV27 | 12 | . | TGTGCCAGTAGGAGCTCCTACAATGAGCAGTTCTTC | CASRSSYNEQFF
. | TRBJ2-7 | TRBV6-5 | 15 | TRBD1 | TGTGCCAGCAGTTCCGGACAGGCTCCCTCCTACGAGCAGTACTTC | CASSSGQAPSYEQYF
. | TRBJ2-6 | TRBV29-1 | 16 | TRBD1 | TGCAGCGCCCTCGGGACAGGGCGGTCTGGGGCCAACGTCCTGACTTTC | CSALGTGRSGANVLTF
few | TRBJ2-7 | TRBV2 | 11 | . | TGTGCCAGCAGTGAACCTGGGGAGCAGTACTTC | CASSEPGEQYF
. | TRBJ2-1 | TRBV29-1 | 14 | . | TGCAGCGTTCCCGGATCTGTCTCCTACAATGAGCAGTTCTTC | CSVPGSVSYNEQFF
. | TRBJ2-7 | TRBV4-1 | 15 | TRBD1 | TGCGCCAGCAGCCAAGATGGGACAGTCTCCTACGAGCAGTACTTC | CASSQDGTVSYEQYF
. | TRBJ2-1 | TRBV4-1 | 17 | TRBD2 | TGCGCCAGCAGCCAAGACCGGCCAGCGGGAGGGTTCAATGAGCAGTTCTTC | CASSQDRPAGGFNEQFF
. | TRBJ1-5 | TRBV7-9 | 13 | . | TGTGCCAGCAGCTTAGGCTACAATCAGCCCCAGCATTTT | CASSLGYNQPQHF
. | TRBJ2-5 | TRBV7-9 | 16 | . | TGTGCCAGCAGTCCCCCCGTGGCAGGTCGTCAAGAGACCCAGTACTTC | CASSPPVAGRQETQYF
. | TRBJ2-7 | TRBV4-1 | 17 | TRBD2 | TGCGCCAGCAGCCAGGCCCCCCCAGCGGGAGGGCCAGTTGAGCAGTACTTC | CASSQAPPAGGPVEQYF
few | TRBJ2-6 | TRBV7-9 | 14 | . | TGTGCCAGCAGCTTAGCCTCTGGGGCCAACGTCCTGACTTTC | CASSLASGANVLTF
. | TRBJ2-5 | TRBV4-1 | 15 | TRBD2 | TGCGCCAGCAGAACTGCGGCGGGAGCGCCGCAGACCCAGTACTTC | CASRTAAGAPQTQYF
. | TRBJ2-7 | TRBV11-2 | 13 | TRBD2 | TGTGCCAGCAGGACTAGCGGGAGGCACGAGCAGTACTTC | CASRTSGRHEQYF
few | TRBJ2-7 | TRBV4-3 | 14 | . | TGCGCCAGCAGCCAAGCACGGGGTCCCTACGAGCAGTACTTC | CASSQARGPYEQYF
. | TRBJ2-5 | TRBV9 | 18 | . | TGTGCCAGCAGCGCCCTCGGGACACCTACACGGAGCCAAGAGACCCAGTACTTC | CASSALGTPTRSQETQYF
. | TRBJ1-1 | TRBV5-4 | 15 | . | TGTGCCAGCAGCTTCAGGGATGGAGTGAACACTGAAGCTTTCTTT | CASSFRDGVNTEAFF
few | TRBJ2-3 | TRBV15 | 17 | TRBD2 | TGTGCCACCAGCCCCCTAGGGGGGACTAGCGGCACAGATACGCAGTATTTT | CATSPLGGTSGTDTQYF
few | TRBJ1-5 | TRBV30 | 13 | TRBD1 | TGTGCCTGGAGTGGAGACAGGGACCAGCCCCAGCATTTT | CAWSGDRDQPQHF
few | TRBJ2-1 | TRBV29-1 | 17 | TRBD2 | TGCAGCGCTTCCGGGACTAGCGGGTCGAGCTCCTACAATGAGCAGTTCTTC | CSASGTSGSSSYNEQFF
few | TRBJ2-7 | TRBV4-1 | 14 | . | TGCGCCAGCAGCCATGTCCCGGGAGAGTACGAGCAGTACTTC | CASSHVPGEYEQYF
few | TRBJ2-1 | TRBV29-1 | 17 | TRBD1 | TGCAGCGTGTCCGGGACAGGGGACCCGCGCTCCTACAATGAGCAGTTCTTC | CSVSGTGDPRSYNEQFF
. | TRBJ2-3 | TRBV9 | 14 | . | TGTGCCAGCAGCGTAGCGGACTCCACAGATACGCAGTATTTT | CASSVADSTDTQYF
. | TRBJ2-1 | TRBV6-6 | 13 | TRBD2 | TGTGCCAGCACTAGCGGGAACTACAATGAGCAGTTCTTC | CASTSGNYNEQFF
. | TRBJ2-7 | TRBV11-2 | 16 | TRBD2 | TGTGCCAGCAGCTTAAATCACGCTAGCGGACCTTACGAGCAGTACTTC | CASSLNHASGPYEQYF
. | TRBJ2-1 | TRBV7-9 | 15 | TRBD2 | TGTGCCAGCACTGCGAGCGGGAGAGGCGACAATGAGCAGTTCTTC | CASTASGRGDNEQFF
. | TRBJ1-1 | TRBV7-9 | 17 | . | TGTGCCAGCAGCCCGCCGACTCGGGGGGGGCTGACAACTGAAGCTTTCTTT | CASSPPTRGGLTTEAFF
. | TRBJ1-1 | TRBV6-1 | 11 | . | TGTGCCAGCAGTTCTAGGGTAGGGGCTTTCTTT | CASSSRVGAFF
. | TRBJ2-5 | TRBV4-1 | 16 | . | TGCGCCAGCAGCCAAAGCCAGGGGGGCGGACAAGAGACCCAGTACTTC | CASSQSQGGGQETQYF
. | TRBJ1-5 | TRBV29-1 | 14 | . | TGCAGCGTTGCAGGGGTAGATAGCAATCAGCCCCAGCATTTT | CSVAGVDSNQPQHF
. | TRBJ2-2 | TRBV29-1 | 11 | TRBD2 | TGCAGCACTCGACTAGCTGGGGAGCTGTTTTTT | CSTRLAGELFF